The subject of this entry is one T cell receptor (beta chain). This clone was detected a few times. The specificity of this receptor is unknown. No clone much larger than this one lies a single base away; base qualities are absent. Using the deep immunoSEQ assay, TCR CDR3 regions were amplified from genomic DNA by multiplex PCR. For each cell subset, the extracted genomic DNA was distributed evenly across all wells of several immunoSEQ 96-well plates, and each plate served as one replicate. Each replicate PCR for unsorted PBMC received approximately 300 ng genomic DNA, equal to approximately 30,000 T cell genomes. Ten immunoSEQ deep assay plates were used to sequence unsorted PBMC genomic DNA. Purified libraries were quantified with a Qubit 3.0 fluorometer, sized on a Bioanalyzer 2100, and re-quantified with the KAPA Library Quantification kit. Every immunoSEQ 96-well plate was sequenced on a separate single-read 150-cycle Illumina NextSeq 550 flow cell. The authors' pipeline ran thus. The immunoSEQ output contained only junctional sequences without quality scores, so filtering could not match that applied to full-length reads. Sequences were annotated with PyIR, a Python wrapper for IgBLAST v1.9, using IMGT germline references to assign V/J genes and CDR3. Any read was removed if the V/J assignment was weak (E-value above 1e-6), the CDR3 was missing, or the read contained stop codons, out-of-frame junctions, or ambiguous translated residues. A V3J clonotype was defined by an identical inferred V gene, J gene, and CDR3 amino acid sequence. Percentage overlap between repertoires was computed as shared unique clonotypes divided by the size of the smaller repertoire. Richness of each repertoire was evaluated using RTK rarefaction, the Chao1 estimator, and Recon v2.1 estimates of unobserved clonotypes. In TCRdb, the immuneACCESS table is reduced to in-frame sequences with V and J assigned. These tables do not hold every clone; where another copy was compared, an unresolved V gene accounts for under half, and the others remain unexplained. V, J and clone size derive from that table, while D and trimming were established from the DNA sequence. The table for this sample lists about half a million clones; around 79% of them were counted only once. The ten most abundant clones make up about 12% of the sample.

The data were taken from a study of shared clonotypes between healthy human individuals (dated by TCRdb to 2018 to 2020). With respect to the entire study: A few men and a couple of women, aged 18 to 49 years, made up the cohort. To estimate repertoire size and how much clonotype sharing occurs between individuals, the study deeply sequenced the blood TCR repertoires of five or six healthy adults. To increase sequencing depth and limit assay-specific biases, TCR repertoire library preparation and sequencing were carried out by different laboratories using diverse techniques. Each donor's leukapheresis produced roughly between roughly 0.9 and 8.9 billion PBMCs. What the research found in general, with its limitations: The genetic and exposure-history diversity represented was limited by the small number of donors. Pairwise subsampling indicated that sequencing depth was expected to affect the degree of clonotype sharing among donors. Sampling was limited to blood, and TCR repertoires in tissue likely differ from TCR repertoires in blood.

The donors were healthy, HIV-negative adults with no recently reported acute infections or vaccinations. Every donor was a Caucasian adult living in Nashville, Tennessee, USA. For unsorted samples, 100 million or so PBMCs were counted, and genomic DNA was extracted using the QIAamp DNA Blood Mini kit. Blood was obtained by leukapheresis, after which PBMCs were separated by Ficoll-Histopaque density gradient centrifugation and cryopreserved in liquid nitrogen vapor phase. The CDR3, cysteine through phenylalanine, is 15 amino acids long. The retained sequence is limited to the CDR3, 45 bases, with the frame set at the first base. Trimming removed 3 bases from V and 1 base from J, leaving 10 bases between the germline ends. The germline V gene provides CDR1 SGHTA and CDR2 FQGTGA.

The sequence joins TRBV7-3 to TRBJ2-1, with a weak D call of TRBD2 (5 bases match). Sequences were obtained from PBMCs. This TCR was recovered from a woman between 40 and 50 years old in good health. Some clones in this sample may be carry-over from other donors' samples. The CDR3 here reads CASSFLGSSYNEQFF. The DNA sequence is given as TGTGCCAGCAGCTTTCTAGGGAGTTCCTACAATGAGCAGTTCTTC.